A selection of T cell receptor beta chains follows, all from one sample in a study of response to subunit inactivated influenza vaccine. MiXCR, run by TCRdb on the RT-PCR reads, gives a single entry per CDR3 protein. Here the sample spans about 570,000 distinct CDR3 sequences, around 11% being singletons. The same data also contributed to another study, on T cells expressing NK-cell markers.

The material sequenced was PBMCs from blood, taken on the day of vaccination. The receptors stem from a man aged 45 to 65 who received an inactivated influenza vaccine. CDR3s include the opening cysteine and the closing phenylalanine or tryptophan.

CDR3 protein: CASTSGQGNMGETQYF
V gene: TRBV7-9

CDR3 protein: CASSPEPSGYQETQYF
V gene: TRBV18

CDR3 protein: CASSGRDSHNEQFF
V gene: TRBV9

CDR3 protein: CASSARLAGETQYF
V gene: TRBV9

CDR3 protein: CATGLAGYNEQFF
V gene: TRBV24-1

CDR3 protein: CASSKHYNEQFF
V gene: TRBV6-2/TRBV6-3

CDR3 protein: CASSPAGRSNNEQFF
V gene: TRBV5-6

CDR3 protein: CASSWGGVPGTDTQYF
V gene: TRBV12-3/TRBV12-4

CDR3 protein: CSVEDQGELPNTGELFF
V gene: TRBV29-1

CDR3 protein: CASSQGTNNEQFF
V gene: TRBV3-1

CDR3 protein: CASSFSGGTYNEQFF
V gene: TRBV5-4

CDR3 protein: CASRDRGAGELFF
V gene: TRBV12-3/TRBV12-4

CDR3 protein: CASSLSGGEWPQHF
V gene: TRBV5-6

CDR3 protein: CASSFFSGEKLFF
V gene: TRBV12-3/TRBV12-4

CDR3 protein: CAWSVSVGDEQYF
V gene: TRBV30

CDR3 protein: CSGQWESEAFF
V gene: TRBV29-1

CDR3 protein: CSVERGQETQYF
V gene: TRBV29-1

CDR3 protein: CSVEDWTGHDYEQYF
V gene: TRBV29-1

CDR3 protein: CASSQEGRGPTNEKLFF
V gene: TRBV4-3

CDR3 protein: CASSPLPGGTEAFF
V gene: TRBV27

CDR3 protein: CATIHPVLNYGYTF
V gene: TRBV28

CDR3 protein: CAWTSPSSYNSPLHF
V gene: TRBV30

CDR3 protein: CASSYSLAGGGEQFF
V gene: TRBV6-5

CDR3 protein: CASSLPKRIGTTQDIQYF
V gene: TRBV7-8

CDR3 protein: CASSYRGGANYEQYF
V gene: TRBV6-5